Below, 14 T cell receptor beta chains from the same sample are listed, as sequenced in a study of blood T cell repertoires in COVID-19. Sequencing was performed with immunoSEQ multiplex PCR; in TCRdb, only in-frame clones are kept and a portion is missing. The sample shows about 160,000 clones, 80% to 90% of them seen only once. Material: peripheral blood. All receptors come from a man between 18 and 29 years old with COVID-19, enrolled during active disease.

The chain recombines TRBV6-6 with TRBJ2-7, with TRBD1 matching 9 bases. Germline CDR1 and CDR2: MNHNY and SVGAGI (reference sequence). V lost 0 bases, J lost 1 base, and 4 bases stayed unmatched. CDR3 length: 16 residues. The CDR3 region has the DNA TGTGCCAGCAGTTACTCCGCAGGGACAGGGTCCTACGAGCAGTACTTC. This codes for CASSYSAGTGSYEQYF.

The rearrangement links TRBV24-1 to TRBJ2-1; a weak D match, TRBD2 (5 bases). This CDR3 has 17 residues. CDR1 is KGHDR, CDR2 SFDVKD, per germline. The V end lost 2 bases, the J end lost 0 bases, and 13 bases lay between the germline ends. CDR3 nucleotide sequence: TGTGCCACCAGTGATTCGCGGGCAGGAAACTCCTACAATGAGCAGTTCTTC. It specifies CATSDSRAGNSYNEQFF.

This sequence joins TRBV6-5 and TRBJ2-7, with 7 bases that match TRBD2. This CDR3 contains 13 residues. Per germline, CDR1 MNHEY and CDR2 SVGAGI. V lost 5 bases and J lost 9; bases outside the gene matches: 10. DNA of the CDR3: TGTGCCAGCAGTCGTTCGCGGGAGTGGTGGCAGTACTTC. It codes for CASSRSREWWQYF.

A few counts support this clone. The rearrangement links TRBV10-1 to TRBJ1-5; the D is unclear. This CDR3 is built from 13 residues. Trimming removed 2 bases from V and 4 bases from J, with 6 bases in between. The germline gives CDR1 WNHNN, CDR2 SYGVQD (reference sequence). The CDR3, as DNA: TGCGCCAGCAGTGAGGGACTTAATCAGCCCCAGCATTTT. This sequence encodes CASSEGLNQPQHF.

CDR3 protein: CASSVTAMNTEAFF. The CDR3 region has the DNA TGTGCCAGCAGCGTAACAGCAATGAACACTGAAGCTTTCTTT. The chain employs TRBV9 and TRBJ1-1; D is undetermined. V was trimmed by 1 base and J by 0 bases, leaving 7 bases between them. CDR1 and CDR2 from the germline V gene are SGDLS and YYNGEE. The CDR3 has 14 amino acids. Complete variable domain (other parts from reference TRBV9 and TRBJ1-1): DSGVTQTPKHLITATGQRVTLRCSPRSGDLSVYWYQQSLDQGLQFLIQYYNGEERAKGNILERFSAQQFPDLHSELNLSSLELGDSALYFCASSVTAMNTEAFFGQGTRLTVV.

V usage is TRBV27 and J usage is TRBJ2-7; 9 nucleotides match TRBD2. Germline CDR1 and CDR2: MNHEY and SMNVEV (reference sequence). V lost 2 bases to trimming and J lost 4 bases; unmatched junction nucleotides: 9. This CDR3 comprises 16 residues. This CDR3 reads CASSLMLAGRRYEQYF. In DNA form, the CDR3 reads TGTGCCAGCAGTTTAATGCTAGCGGGAAGAAGATACGAGCAGTACTTC.

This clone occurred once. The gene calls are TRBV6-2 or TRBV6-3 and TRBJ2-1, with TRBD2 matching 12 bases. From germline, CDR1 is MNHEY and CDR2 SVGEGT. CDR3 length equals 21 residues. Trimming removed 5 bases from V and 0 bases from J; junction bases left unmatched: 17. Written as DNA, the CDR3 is TGTGCCAGCAGTAGTCCCGGTGGTCTAGCGGGAGGGAAAAGCTCCTACAATGAGCAGTTCTTC. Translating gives CASSSPGGLAGGKSSYNEQFF.

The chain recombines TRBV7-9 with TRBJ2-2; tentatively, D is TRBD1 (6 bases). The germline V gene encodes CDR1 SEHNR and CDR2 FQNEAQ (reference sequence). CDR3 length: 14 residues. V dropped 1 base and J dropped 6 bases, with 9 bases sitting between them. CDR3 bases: TGTGCCAGCAGCTTAGTTGGGGGCCCCGGGGAGCTGTTTTTT. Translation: CASSLVGGPGELFF.

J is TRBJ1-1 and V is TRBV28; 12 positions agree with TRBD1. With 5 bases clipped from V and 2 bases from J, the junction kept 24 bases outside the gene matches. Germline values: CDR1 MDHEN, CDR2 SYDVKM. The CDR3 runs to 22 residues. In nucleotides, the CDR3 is TGTGCCAGCAGTGCTATCCCGGGACAGGGGGCTCTTCCATCTATCTCCAACACTGAAGCTTTCTTT. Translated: CASSAIPGQGALPSISNTEAFF.

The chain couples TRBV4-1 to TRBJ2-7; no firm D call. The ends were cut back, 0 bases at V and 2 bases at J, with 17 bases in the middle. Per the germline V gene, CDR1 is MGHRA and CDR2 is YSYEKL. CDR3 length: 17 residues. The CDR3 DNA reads TGCGCCAGCAGCCAAGAACCTCAATTCTACGTAGCCTACGAGCAGTACTTC. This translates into CASSQEPQFYVAYEQYF.

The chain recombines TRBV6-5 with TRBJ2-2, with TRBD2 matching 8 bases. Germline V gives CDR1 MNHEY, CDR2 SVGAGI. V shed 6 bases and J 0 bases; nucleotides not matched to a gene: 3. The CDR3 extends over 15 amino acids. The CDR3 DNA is TGTGCCAGCAGCCGGACTAGCCCGAACACCGGGGAGCTGTTTTTT. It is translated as CASSRTSPNTGELFF.

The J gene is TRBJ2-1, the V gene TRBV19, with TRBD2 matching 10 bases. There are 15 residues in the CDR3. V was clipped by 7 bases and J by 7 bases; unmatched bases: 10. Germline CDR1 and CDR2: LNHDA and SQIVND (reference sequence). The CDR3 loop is CASTQSASGRNEQFF. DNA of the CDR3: TGTGCCAGTACCCAGTCGGCTAGCGGGAGAAATGAGCAGTTCTTC.

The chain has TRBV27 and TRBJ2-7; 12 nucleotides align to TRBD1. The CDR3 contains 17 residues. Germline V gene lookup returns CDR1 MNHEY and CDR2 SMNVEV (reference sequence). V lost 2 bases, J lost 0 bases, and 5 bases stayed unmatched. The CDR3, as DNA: TGTGCCAGCAGTTTAAAGCGGGGACAGGGGGCCTCCTACGAGCAGTACTTC. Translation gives CASSLKRGQGASYEQYF.

The CDR3 DNA is TGTGCCAGCAGTGACCTACTCGCCTTATTGCGGGAGAACCGTTATGGGGACACCGGGGAGCTGTTTTTT. Its protein is CASSDLLALLRENRYGDTGELFF. The chain uses TRBV6-4 and TRBJ2-2; the match to TRBD2 covers 7 bases. The CDR3 has 23 amino acids. V lost 2 bases, J lost 3 bases, and 27 bases stayed unmatched. Per the germline V gene, CDR1 is MRHNA and CDR2 is SNTAGT.